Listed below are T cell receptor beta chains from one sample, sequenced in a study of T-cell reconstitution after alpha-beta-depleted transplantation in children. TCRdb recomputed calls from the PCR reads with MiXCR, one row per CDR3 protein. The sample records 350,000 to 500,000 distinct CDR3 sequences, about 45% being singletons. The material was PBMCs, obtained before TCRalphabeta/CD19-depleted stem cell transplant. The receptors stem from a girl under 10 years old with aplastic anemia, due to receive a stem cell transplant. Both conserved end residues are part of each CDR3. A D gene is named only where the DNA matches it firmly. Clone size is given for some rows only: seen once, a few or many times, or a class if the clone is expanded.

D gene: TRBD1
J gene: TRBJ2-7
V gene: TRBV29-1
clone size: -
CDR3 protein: CSVLQGAGEQYF
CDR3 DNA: TGCAGCGTTTTGCAGGGGGCCGGTGAGCAGTACTTC

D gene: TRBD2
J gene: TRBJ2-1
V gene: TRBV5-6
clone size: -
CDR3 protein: CASRLLLAGEVF
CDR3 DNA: TGTGCCAGCAGACTCCTACTAGCGGGAGAAGTCTTC

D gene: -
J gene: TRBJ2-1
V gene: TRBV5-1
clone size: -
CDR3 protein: CASSSSGAGYNEQFF
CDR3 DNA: TGCGCCAGCAGCTCCTCGGGGGCGGGCTACAATGAGCAGTTCTTC

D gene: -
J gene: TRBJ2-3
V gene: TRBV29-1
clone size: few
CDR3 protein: CSVVRESTDTQYF
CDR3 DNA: TGCAGCGTTGTCAGGGAGAGCACAGATACGCAGTATTTT

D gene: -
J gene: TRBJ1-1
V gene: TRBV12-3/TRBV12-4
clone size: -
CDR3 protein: CASTPGRRNTEAFF
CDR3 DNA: TGTGCCAGCACCCCCGGCCGGAGGAACACTGAAGCTTTCTTT

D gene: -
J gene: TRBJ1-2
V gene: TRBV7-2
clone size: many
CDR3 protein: CASSLSLASGDYGYTF
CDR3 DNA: TGTGCCAGCAGCTTATCTCTGGCCTCAGGGGACTATGGCTACACCTTC

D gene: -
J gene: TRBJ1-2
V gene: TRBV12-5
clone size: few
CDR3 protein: CASGFWDGGLLNYGYTF
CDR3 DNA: TGTGCTAGTGGTTTTTGGGACGGCGGCTTACTAAACTATGGCTACACCTTC

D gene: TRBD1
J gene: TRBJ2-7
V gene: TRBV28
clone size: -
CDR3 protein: CASSEPTGVNYEQYF
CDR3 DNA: TGTGCCAGCAGTGAACCGACAGGGGTTAACTACGAGCAGTACTTC

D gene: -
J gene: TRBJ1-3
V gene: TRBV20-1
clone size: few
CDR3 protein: CSASDRSSGNTIYF
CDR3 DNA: TGCAGTGCTTCCGACAGGAGCTCTGGAAACACCATATATTTT

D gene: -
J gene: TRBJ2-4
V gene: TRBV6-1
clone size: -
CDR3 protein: CASSESWSLDIQYF
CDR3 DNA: TGTGCCAGCAGTGAATCTTGGAGTTTGGACATTCAGTACTTC

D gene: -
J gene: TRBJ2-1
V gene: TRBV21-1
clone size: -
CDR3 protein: CASSSGTRAYNEQFF
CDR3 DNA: TGTGCCAGCAGTTCCGGGACGCGAGCCTACAATGAGCAGTTCTTC

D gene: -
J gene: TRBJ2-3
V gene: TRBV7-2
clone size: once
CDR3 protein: CASSLGGGKDTQYF
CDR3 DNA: TGTGCCAGCAGCTTGGGTGGGGGTAAAGATACGCAGTATTTT

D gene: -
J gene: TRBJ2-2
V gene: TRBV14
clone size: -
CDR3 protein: CASSQVAGQSGELFF
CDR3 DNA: TGTGCCAGCAGCCAAGTGGCGGGGCAATCCGGGGAGCTGTTTTTT

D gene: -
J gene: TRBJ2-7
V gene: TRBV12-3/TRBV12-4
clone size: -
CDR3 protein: CASSLVGIVGQVSYEQYF
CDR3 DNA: TGTGCCAGCAGTTTAGTTGGAATAGTTGGGCAGGTTTCCTACGAGCAGTACTTC

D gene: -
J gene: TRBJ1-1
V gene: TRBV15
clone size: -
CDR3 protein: CATSRRGDTEAFF
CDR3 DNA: TGTGCCACCAGCAGGAGGGGGGACACTGAAGCTTTCTTT

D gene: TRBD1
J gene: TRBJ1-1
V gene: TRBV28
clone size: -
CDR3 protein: CASSEWTGPNTEAFF
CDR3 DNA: TGTGCCAGCAGTGAATGGACAGGGCCTAACACTGAAGCTTTCTTT

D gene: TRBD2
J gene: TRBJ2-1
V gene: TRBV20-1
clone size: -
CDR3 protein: CSAKTGTTPNTQFF
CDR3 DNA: TGCAGTGCTAAGACCGGGACTACTCCTAATACGCAGTTCTTC

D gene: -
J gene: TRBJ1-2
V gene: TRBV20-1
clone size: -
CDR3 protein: CSASEGRAYGYTF
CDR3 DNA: TGCAGTGCTAGTGAAGGCAGGGCCTATGGCTACACCTTC

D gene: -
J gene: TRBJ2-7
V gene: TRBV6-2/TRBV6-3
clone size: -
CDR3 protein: CASSSPRGKNYEQYF
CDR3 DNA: TGTGCCAGCAGTTCCCCCCGGGGGAAGAACTACGAGCAGTACTTC

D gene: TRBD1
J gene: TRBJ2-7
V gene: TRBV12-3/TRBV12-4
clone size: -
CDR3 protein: CASSLALKGAPIRGQGEQYF
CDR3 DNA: TGTGCCAGCAGTTTAGCGCTAAAGGGGGCGCCTATACGGGGACAAGGCGAGCAGTACTTC

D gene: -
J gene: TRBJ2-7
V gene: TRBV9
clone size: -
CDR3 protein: CASSVVSGYEQYF
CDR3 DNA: TGTGCCAGCAGCGTAGTCTCAGGCTACGAGCAGTACTTC

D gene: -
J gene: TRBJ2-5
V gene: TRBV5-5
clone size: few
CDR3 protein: CASSLPAGMETQYF
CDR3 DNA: TGTGCCAGCAGCTTGCCGGCAGGGATGGAGACCCAGTACTTC

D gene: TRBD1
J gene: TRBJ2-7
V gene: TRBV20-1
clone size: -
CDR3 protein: CSARGGTGLHEQYF
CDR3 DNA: TGCAGTGCTAGAGGGGGGACAGGGCTCCACGAGCAGTACTTC

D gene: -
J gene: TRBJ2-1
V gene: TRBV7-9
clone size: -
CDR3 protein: CASRSLVINNEQFF
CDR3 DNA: TGTGCCAGCCGATCCTTAGTTATAAACAATGAGCAGTTCTTC

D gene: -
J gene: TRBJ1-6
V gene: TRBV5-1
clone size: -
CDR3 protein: CASSQTGKITYNSPLHF
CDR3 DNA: TGCGCCAGCAGCCAAACAGGGAAGATCACCTATAATTCACCCCTCCACTTT

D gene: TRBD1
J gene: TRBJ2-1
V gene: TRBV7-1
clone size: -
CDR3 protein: CASEGAGLNEQFF
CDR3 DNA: TGTGCCAGCGAGGGGGCGGGCCTCAATGAGCAGTTCTTC

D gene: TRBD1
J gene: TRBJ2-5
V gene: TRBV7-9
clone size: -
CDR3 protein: CASSRGQGVLETQYF
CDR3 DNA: TGTGCCAGCAGCCGGGGACAGGGGGTTTTGGAGACCCAGTACTTC

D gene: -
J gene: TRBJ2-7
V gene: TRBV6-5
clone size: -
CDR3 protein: CASSYSSARSYEQYF
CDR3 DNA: TGTGCCAGCAGTTACTCGTCAGCCCGCTCCTACGAGCAGTACTTC

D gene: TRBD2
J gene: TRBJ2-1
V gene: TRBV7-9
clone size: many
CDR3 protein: CASSLSTSQNNEQFF
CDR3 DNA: TGTGCCAGCAGCCTCTCGACTAGCCAAAACAATGAGCAGTTCTTC

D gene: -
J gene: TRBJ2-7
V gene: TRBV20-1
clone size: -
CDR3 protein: CSAEPYEQYF
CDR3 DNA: TGCAGTGCCGAACCCTACGAGCAGTACTTC

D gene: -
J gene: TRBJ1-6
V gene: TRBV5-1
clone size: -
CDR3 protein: CASSLDMVGSPLHF
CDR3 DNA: TGCGCCAGCAGCTTGGACATGGTAGGATCACCCCTCCACTTT

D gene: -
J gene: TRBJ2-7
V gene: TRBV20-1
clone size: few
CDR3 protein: CSASLQRNTYEQYF
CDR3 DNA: TGCAGTGCTAGCCTCCAGCGGAATACCTACGAGCAGTACTTC

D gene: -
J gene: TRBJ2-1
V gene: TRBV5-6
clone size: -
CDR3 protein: CASSPPDLPNEQFF
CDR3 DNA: TGTGCCAGCAGTCCACCGGACTTGCCCAATGAGCAGTTCTTC

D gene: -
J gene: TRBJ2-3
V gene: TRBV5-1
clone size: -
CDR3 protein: CASSLGPGADTQYF
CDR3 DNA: TGCGCCAGCAGCTTGGGACCAGGGGCAGATACGCAGTATTTT

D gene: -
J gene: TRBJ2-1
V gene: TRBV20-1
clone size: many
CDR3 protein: CSARGAVSTYNEQFF
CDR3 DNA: TGCAGTGCTAGAGGAGCGGTTAGCACCTACAATGAGCAGTTCTTC

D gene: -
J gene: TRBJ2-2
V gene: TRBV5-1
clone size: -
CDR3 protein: CASIYSTGELFF
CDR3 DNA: TGCGCCAGCATCTATTCGACCGGGGAGCTGTTTTTT

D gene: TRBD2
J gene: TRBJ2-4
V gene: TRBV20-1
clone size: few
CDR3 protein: CSAGGGLAKNIQYF
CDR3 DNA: TGCAGTGCCGGGGGGGGGCTAGCCAAAAACATTCAGTACTTC

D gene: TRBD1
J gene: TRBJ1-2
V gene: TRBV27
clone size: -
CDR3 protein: CASRLEGGPFNYGYTF
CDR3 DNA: TGTGCCAGCAGACTTGAAGGGGGCCCATTTAACTATGGCTACACCTTC

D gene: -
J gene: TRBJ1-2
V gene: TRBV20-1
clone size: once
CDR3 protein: CSGTENYGYTF
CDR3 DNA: TGCAGTGGTACGGAAAACTATGGCTACACCTTC

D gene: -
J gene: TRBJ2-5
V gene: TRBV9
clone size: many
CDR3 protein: CASSVGAHQETQYF
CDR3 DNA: TGTGCCAGCAGCGTAGGGGCCCACCAAGAGACCCAGTACTTC

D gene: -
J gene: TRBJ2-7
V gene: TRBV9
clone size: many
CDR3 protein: CASSVGHSYEQYF
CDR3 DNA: TGTGCCAGCAGCGTAGGACACTCCTACGAGCAGTACTTC

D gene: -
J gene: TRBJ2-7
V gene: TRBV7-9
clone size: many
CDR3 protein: CASSLGGTLEQYF
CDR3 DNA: TGTGCCAGCAGCTTAGGGGGGACCCTCGAGCAGTACTTC

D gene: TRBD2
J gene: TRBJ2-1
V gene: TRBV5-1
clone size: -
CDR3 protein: CASSLVSSGGAYNEQFF
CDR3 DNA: TGCGCCAGCAGCTTGGTATCTAGCGGGGGGGCCTACAATGAGCAGTTCTTC

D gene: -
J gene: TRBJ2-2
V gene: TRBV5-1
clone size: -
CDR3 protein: CASSVGDRTNTGELFF
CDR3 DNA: TGCGCCAGCAGCGTTGGGGACCGTACGAACACCGGGGAGCTGTTTTTT

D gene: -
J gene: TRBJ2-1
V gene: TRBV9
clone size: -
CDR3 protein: CASSASPSYNEQFF
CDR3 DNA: TGTGCCAGCAGCGCAAGCCCCTCCTACAATGAGCAGTTCTTC

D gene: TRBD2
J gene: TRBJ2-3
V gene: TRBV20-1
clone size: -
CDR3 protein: CSAIPGLAGGRSAQYF
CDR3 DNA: TGCAGTGCAATCCCGGGACTAGCGGGAGGGAGGAGTGCGCAGTATTTT

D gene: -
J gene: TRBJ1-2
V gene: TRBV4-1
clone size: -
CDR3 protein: CASSQAPGVGYGYTF
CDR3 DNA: TGCGCCAGCAGCCAAGCGCCCGGGGTGGGGTATGGCTACACCTTC

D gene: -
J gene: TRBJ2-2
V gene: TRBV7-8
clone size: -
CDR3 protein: CASSLVNRGGTGELFF
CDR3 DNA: TGTGCCAGCAGCTTAGTTAACAGGGGGGGCACCGGGGAGCTGTTTTTT

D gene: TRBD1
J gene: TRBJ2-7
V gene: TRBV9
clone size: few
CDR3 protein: CASSRTGSNYEQYF
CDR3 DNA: TGTGCCAGCTCTCGGACAGGTAGTAACTACGAGCAGTACTTC

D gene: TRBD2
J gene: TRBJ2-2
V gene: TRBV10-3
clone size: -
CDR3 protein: CAISDMALAGGPANTGELFF
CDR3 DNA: TGTGCCATCAGTGATATGGCACTAGCGGGAGGGCCCGCGAACACCGGGGAGCTGTTTTTT

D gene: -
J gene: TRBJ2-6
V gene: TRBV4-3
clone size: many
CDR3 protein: CASSSYGAGTGANVLTF
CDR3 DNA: TGCGCCAGCAGCTCCTACGGGGCGGGGACTGGGGCCAACGTCCTGACTTTC

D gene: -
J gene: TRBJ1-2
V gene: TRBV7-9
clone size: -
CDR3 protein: CASSLEAGPNYGYTF
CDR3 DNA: TGTGCCAGCAGCTTAGAGGCAGGGCCTAACTATGGCTACACCTTC

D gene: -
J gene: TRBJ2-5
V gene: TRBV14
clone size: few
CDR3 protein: CASSQGLETQYF
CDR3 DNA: TGTGCCAGCAGCCAAGGGTTGGAGACCCAGTACTTC

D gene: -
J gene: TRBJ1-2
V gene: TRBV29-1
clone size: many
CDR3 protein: CSVEDVGYGYTF
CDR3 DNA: TGCAGCGTTGAAGATGTCGGTTATGGCTACACCTTC